These 6 T cell receptor beta chains share one sample of origin, sequenced in a study of T cell repertoires in cytomegalovirus infection. TCRdb recomputed calls from the reads with MiXCR, one row per CDR3 protein. The sample holds roughly 180,000 distinct CDR3 sequences; 20% to 25% are singletons and the top ten take 25%. What these receptors recognize is not known. The material was CD8+ T cells from cultured PBMCs, obtained from culture after CMV antigen stimulation. These TCRs come from a human donor in good health (CMV status not recorded). Some clones in this sample may be carry-over from other donors' samples.

This clonotype came up a few times. The chain is built from TRBV7-2 and TRBJ2-7, with D unresolved. V was pared by 5 bases and J by 3 bases, with 8 bases between. The CDR3 sequence is 12 residues long. Germline CDR1 SGHTA, CDR2 FQGNSA. CDR3 coding DNA: TGTGCCAGCAGCCAGACTTTCTACGAGCAGTACTTC. Translating gives CASSQTFYEQYF.

This clonotype appeared a few times. The chain combines TRBV6-1 with TRBJ2-3, with 8 bases identical to TRBD1. The germline V gene encodes CDR1 MNHNS and CDR2 SASEGT. The ends lost 7 bases at V and 2 bases at J; junction bases unmatched: 11. This CDR3 is 16 amino acids long. The DNA for the CDR3 is TGTGCCAGCACCCAAAGACAGGGGCAGTCCACAGATACGCAGTATTTT. It codes for CASTQRQGQSTDTQYF.

The rearrangement joins TRBV7-7 to TRBJ2-7; D is unresolved. From germline, CDR1 is SSHAT and CDR2 FNYEAQ (reference sequence). This CDR3 comprises 14 residues. V lost 1 base and J 6 bases, leaving 13 bases between the germline ends. CDR3 sequence reads: CASSLGPDFGEQYF. The CDR3 DNA follows: TGTGCCAGCAGCTTAGGGCCCGATTTTGGCGAGCAGTACTTC.

This clonotype was detected a few times. V is TRBV14 and J is TRBJ2-7; D unclear. The CDR3 runs to 15 residues. The ends were cut back, 0 bases at V and 0 bases at J, with 9 bases in the middle. Germline CDR1 is SGHDN and CDR2 is FVKESK. CDR3 DNA: TGTGCCAGCAGCCAAGAACGCGACATCTCCTACGAGCAGTACTTC. It encodes CASSQERDISYEQYF.

The CDR3 nucleotides are TGTGCCAGCAGTTCACATAGCAATCAGCCCCAGCATTTT. Amino acid sequence: CASSSHSNQPQHF. V gene TRBV27 combines with J gene TRBJ1-5; no reliable D call. CDR3 length equals 13 residues. Germline CDR1 and CDR2: MNHEY and SMNVEV (reference sequence). The V and J ends lost 4 bases and 0 bases respectively, with 4 bases between them.

V and J are TRBV7-9 and TRBJ1-2, with a tentative D call TRBD1 (5 bases). The CDR3 is 14 amino acids. Germline V gives CDR1 SEHNR, CDR2 FQNEAQ (reference sequence). Trimming cost V 2 bases and J 2 bases, with 9 bases left between them. DNA of the CDR3: TGTGCCAGCAGCTTAAACGGGGCGAACTATGGCTACACCTTC. Encoded protein: CASSLNGANYGYTF. The full variable domain, in which reference TRBV7-9 and TRBJ1-2 provide the parts outside the CDR3, is DTGVSQNPRHKITKRGQNVTFRCDPISEHNRLYWYRQTLGQGPEFLTYFQNEAQLEKSRLLSDRFSAERPKGSFSTLEIQRTEQGDSAMYLCASSLNGANYGYTFGSGTRLTVV.